Listed below are T cell receptor beta chains from one sample, sequenced in a study of blood T cells in healthy people across ages. TCRdb reanalysed the 5' RACE reads using MiXCR and keeps one entry per CDR3 protein. The sample lists around 820,000 distinct CDR3 sequences; 25% were seen once. The same specimen was also included in a second study, on T cells of mothers and their children.

The sample was blood. The receptors come from a boy between 10 and 17 years old in good health. The conserved cysteine and the conserved F or W are not part of the CDR3 here. Fields, in order: clone size, V gene, CDR3 protein. The size field is filled for only some rows; it gives once, few, many or a size class.

-	TRBV29-1	SVEVGSSDEQY
few	TRBV7-2	ASSLSGSRGEKLF
-	TRBV28	ASSARTSADTQY
few	TRBV28	ASTGDRGNTGELF
few	TRBV27	ASSLYASGSYHEQY
few	TRBV11-1	ASSLLRGPLTEAF
-	TRBV20-1	SARDPGSQTTGELF
few	TRBV27	ASSLLEGPPETQY
many	TRBV4-1	ASSQEGTGYSGELF
few	TRBV18	ASSPTGHPEAF
-	TRBV19	ASTSRDYADTQY
few	TRBV28	ASSPLGGPDQPQH
-	TRBV20-1	SASRSGGEKLF
few	TRBV28	ASSQSAGTNYEQY
few	TRBV9	ASSVGLAASETQY
few	TRBV10-3	AISELSTDTQY
few	TRBV9	ASSVAPYNEQF
-	TRBV7-9	ASSLGWNEQF
few	TRBV20-1	SASVEGGYEQY
-	TRBV9	ASSDKDQEGDTEAF
few	TRBV7-9	ASSDGGGTQH
few	TRBV7-8	ASSLVGAGVLGETQY
-	TRBV14	ASSLQGINEQF
many	TRBV27	ASSSGVNQPQH
few	TRBV11-2	ASSLGPSGTEAF
once	TRBV15	ATSRDARTGELF
few	TRBV2	ASSEARVAGYT
few	TRBV12-3/TRBV12-4	ASKPDGWEKNTSGKETQY
-	TRBV19	ASSIGEDTQY
few	TRBV10-3	ATQAPGQDAYEQY
few	TRBV6-1	ASSRSESPNEQF
-	TRBV12-3/TRBV12-4	ASSLHTTDTQY
-	TRBV4-3	ASSQDLGGSGTEAF
-	TRBV7-9	ASSARQGATNEKLF
few	TRBV6-1	ASTLIRGAEAF
-	TRBV4-1	ASSRGTRALGDTQY
-	TRBV27	ASSRAMGTNYGYT
-	TRBV3-1	ASSQGQGASPLH
few	TRBV6-2/TRBV6-3	ASTKRGHYEQY
-	TRBV20-1	SARGVFRPGSRPYEQY
few	TRBV28	ASSLFVGLSSYEQY
-	TRBV18	ASSPQGQGHMYAF
-	TRBV9	ASSVVGFSSTDTQY
-	TRBV4-3	ASSQVRLPNYGYT
-	TRBV28	ASRSGVSNEKLF
-	TRBV20-1	SARGTTGALPQGAF
-	TRBV6-5	ASSPTRDRVGNTIY
-	TRBV12-3/TRBV12-4	ASRKLGPGNDNEQF